Shown below are 10 T cell receptor beta chains from a single sample sequenced in a study of T cells in Graves' hyperthyroidism and ophthalmopathy (dated by TCRdb to between 2019 and 2020). The library was prepared using multiplex PCR. Sequencing relied on an Illumina HiSeq 2000. The TCR beta CDR3 regions were amplified from RNA transcripts. The TCR CDR3 was subjected to a first round of RT-PCR using the HTBI primer set and the Qiagen OneStep RT-PCR kit. TCRdb took the public reads, trimmed them with fastp at Q25, ran MiXCR for clone calling and kept in-frame beta chains. Rows are combined by CDR3 protein, so each entry shows the most common genes and DNA. This sample is represented by more than 550,000 distinct CDR3 sequences; 15% to 20% of them were singletons. The ten largest clones add up to approximately 15% of the sample. The sample was blood. The source of these receptors is a woman between 50 and 59 years old with Graves' hyperthyroidism that later progressed to Graves' ophthalmopathy.

This clonotype was detected many times. V is TRBV5-1 and J is TRBJ2-1, with 8 nucleotides matching TRBD2. V lost 4 bases, J lost 3 bases, and 6 bases stayed unmatched. The CDR3 loop spans 15 amino acids. CDR1 SGHRS and CDR2 YFSETQ come from the germline V gene. In DNA form, the CDR3 reads TGCGCCAGCAGCAAAGCGGGGGCTAACTACAATGAGCAGTTCTTC. Amino acids: CASSKAGANYNEQFF. Full variable domain (outside the CDR3, taken from reference TRBV5-1 and TRBJ2-1): KAGVTQTPRYLIKTRGQQVTLSCSPISGHRSVSWYQQTPGQGLQFLFEYFSETQRNKGNFPGRFSGRQFSNSRSEMNVSTLELGDSALYLCASSKAGANYNEQFFGPGTRLTVL.

The CDR3 reads CASKEGGNNQPQHF. CDR3 sequence (DNA): TGTGCCAGCAAGGAAGGGGGTAACAATCAGCCCCAGCATTTT. The chain joins TRBV6-2 or TRBV6-3 to TRBJ1-5; TRBD1 might be the D (6 bases). Per germline, CDR1 MNHEY and CDR2 SVGEGT. The CDR3 runs 14 residues. The germline V and J ends were trimmed by 7 bases and 3 bases, with 13 bases remaining between them.

This rearrangement joins TRBV19 to TRBJ1-2; tentative D call: TRBD1 (5 bases). V gave up 8 bases and J gave up 4 bases, with 5 bases separating them. From germline, CDR1 is LNHDA and CDR2 SQIVND (reference sequence). The CDR3 runs 10 residues. The CDR3 DNA is TGTGCCAGTCAGGGCTATGGCTACACCTTC. It encodes CASQGYGYTF.

This clonotype was seen many times. J is TRBJ1-5 and V is TRBV3-1; the D gene is possibly TRBD1 (6 bases). This CDR3 has 13 amino acids. Trimming took 4 bases from V and 5 from J, leaving 9 bases between them. The germline V gene encodes CDR1 LGHDT and CDR2 YNNKEL (reference sequence). The CDR3 protein is CASSRAGDQPQHF. The CDR3 DNA sequence: TGTGCCAGCAGCCGAGCAGGGGATCAGCCCCAGCATTTT. Full variable domain (outside the CDR3, taken from reference TRBV3-1 and TRBJ1-5): DTAVSQTPKYLVTQMGNDKSIKCEQNLGHDTMYWYKQDSKKFLKIMFSYNNKELIINETVPNRFSPKSPDKAHLNLHINSLELGDSAVYFCASSRAGDQPQHFGDGTRLSIL.

This clonotype was observed a few times. The CDR3 DNA is TGTGCCAGCAGGACCCGGACAGGGGCAGTCTCACCCCTCCACTTT. It specifies CASRTRTGAVSPLHF. The chain joins TRBV27 to TRBJ1-6, with 9 bases fitting TRBD1. The germline V gene encodes CDR1 MNHEY and CDR2 SMNVEV (reference sequence). The V segment lost 6 bases and the J segment 10 bases; nucleotides outside the gene matches: 10. The CDR3 has 15 residues.

The rearrangement links TRBV20-1 to TRBJ1-4; D ambiguous. With 4 bases removed from V and 2 bases from J, the gap between germline ends came to 14 bases. Germline CDR1 and CDR2: DFQATT and SNEGSKA (reference sequence). This CDR3 comprises 15 residues. DNA of the CDR3: TGCAGTGCTACCCCCGCCGTGGGGACTAATGAAAAACTGTTTTTT. Its protein product is CSATPAVGTNEKLFF.

This clonotype was seen repeatedly, ten times or more. The V and J genes are TRBV20-1 and TRBJ2-5; TRBD1 might be the D (6 bases). Per the germline V gene, CDR1 is DFQATT and CDR2 is SNEGSKA (reference sequence). This CDR3 has 12 residues. Trimming removed 6 bases from V and 5 bases from J, with 13 bases in between. Written as DNA, the CDR3 is TGCAGTGCCAGAAGGCAGGGGGAGACCCAGTACTTC. It is translated as CSARRQGETQYF.

The chain carries TRBV4-3 and TRBJ2-1; no reliable D call. CDR3 length: 15 residues. The V gene's germline CDR1 is LGHNA and CDR2 YSLEER. Trimming took 3 bases from V and 6 from J, leaving 15 bases between them. The CDR3 DNA reads TGCGCCAGCAGCCAGGACCCGACCGGGCTCAATGAGCAGTTCTTC. Protein product: CASSQDPTGLNEQFF.

This clonotype was recorded many times. This chain joins TRBV2 and TRBJ1-5, with 7 bases lining up with TRBD1. The CDR3 consists of 14 residues. Germline-derived CDR1 and CDR2 are SNHLY and FYNNEI. V shed 6 bases and J 3 bases; nucleotides not matched to a gene: 5. CDR3 nucleotides: TGTGCCAGCAGCAGCGACAGGGTCAATCAGCCCCAGCATTTT. It encodes CASSSDRVNQPQHF.

This clonotype has a count of ten or more. In DNA form, the CDR3 reads TGTGCCAGCAGAGGCCTTGGGACAGTGAACACTGAAGCTTTCTTT. This gives the protein CASRGLGTVNTEAFF. J is TRBJ1-1 and V is TRBV6-1; 7 bases are a match to TRBD1. CDR1 and CDR2 (germline): MNHNS, SASEGT. CDR3 length: 15 residues. J lost 0 bases, V lost 6 bases, and 7 bases had no gene match.